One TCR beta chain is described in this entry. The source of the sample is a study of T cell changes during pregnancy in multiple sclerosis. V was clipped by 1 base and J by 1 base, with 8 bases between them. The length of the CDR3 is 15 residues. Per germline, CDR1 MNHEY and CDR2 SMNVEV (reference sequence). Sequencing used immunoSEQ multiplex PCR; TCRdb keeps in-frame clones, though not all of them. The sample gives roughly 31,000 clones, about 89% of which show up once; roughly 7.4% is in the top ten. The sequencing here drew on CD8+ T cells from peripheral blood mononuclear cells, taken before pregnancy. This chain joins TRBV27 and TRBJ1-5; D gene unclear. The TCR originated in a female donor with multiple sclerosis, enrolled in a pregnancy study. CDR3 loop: CASSLFGGSNQPQHF. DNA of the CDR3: TGTGCCAGCAGTTTATTTGGCGGGAGCAATCAGCCCCAGCATTTT.